This T cell receptor beta chain was documented in a study of T cells in Graves' hyperthyroidism and ophthalmopathy. Study-level findings and limits: Ophthalmopathy was model-predicted a median around seven months pre-onset. Researchers report that a 13 V-J model separated ophthalmopathy from stable hyperthyroidism.

This CDR3 contains 9 residues. Germline V gene data show CDR1 as MNHEY and CDR2 as SMNVEV (reference sequence). Trimming stripped 10 bases from V and 9 bases from J, with 7 bases between. RNA transcripts yielded amplified TCR beta CDR3 regions. Researchers ran a first-round RT-PCR on the TCR CDR3 using the HTBI primer set. TCRdb analysed the multiplex PCR reads with MiXCR anew, one entry per CDR3 protein. The sample has 550,000 to 650,000 distinct CDR3 sequences; approximately 15% are singletons. This clonotype was seen more than once but under ten times. Its antigen remains unidentified. The receptor comes from a woman aged 25 to 39 with Graves' hyperthyroidism that later progressed to Graves' ophthalmopathy. The V and J genes are TRBV27 and TRBJ1-5; D is unclear. Sequenced sample: blood. CDR3 in DNA: TGTGCCATCCCCCGGCCCCAGCATTTT. Protein: CAIPRPQHF.